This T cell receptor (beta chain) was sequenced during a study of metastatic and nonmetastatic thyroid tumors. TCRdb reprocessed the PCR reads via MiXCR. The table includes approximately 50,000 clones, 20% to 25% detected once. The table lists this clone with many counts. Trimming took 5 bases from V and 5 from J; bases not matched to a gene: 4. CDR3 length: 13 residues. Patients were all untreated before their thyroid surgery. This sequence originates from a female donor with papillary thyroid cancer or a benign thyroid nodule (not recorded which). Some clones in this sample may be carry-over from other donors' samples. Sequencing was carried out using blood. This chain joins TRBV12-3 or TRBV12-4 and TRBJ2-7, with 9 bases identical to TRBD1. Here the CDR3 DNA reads TGTGCCAGCAGTGGGGGACAGGGCCACGAGCAGTACTTC. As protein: CASSGGQGHEQYF.